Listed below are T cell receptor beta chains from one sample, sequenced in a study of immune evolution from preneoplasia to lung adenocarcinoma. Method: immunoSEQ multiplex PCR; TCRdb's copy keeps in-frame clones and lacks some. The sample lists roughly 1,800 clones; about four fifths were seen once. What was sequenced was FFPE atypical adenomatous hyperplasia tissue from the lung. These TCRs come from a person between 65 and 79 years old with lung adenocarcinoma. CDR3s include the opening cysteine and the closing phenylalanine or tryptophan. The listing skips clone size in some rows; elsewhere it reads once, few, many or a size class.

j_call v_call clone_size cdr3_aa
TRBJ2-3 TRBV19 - CASSIGDRVTDTQYF
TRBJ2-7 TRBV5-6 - CASSLAAGGEQYF
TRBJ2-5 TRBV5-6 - CASSLDQETQYF
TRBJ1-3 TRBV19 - CASSIDLQGGRNTIYF
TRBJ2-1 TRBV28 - CASQAGRISSYNEQFF
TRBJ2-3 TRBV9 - CASSVPQGATDTQYF
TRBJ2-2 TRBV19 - CASSPSDYTGELFF
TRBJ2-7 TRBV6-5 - CASSPRGGYEQYF
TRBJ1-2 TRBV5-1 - CASSLDGKSYTF
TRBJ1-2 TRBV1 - CTSSVVVRKTYGYTF
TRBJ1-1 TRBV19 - CASSIVPWGTEAFF
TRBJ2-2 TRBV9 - CASSGETGRDTGELFF
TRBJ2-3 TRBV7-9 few CASSGWGGAYTQYF
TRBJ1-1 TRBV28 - CASTLTGGWNTEAFF
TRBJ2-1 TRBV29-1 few CSVGGLAGGNEQFF
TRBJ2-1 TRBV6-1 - CASSEAASGSTEQFF